The 15 T cell receptor beta chains given below trace back to one sample, sequenced in a study of blood T cell repertoires in COVID-19 (dated by TCRdb to 2020 to 2021). The library was made by the immunoSEQ multiplex PCR assay. TCRdb provides this immuneACCESS table in a form limited to in-frame rearrangements. Some clones are lacking; in checked studies, under half of them reflect an unresolved V gene, and why the rest are absent is not known. This sample gives fewer than 150,000 clones in total; less than 90% of them show up just once. The ten largest account for approximately 12% of the sample. The specimen sequenced was peripheral blood. The receptors derive from a woman aged 25-40 years who had recovered from COVID-19.

This clone has just a few counts. This chain uses TRBV3-1 (or the pseudogene TRBV3-2) with TRBJ1-3; no clear D. The CDR3 consists of 15 residues. V was shortened by 4 bases and J by 0 bases, with 10 bases between the two germline ends. Germline lookup yields CDR1 LGHDT and CDR2 YNNKEL (reference sequence). The CDR3 bases are TGTGCCAGCAGCCGGAACAGAGACTCTGGAAACACCATATATTTT. Its protein is CASSRNRDSGNTIYF.

The V and J genes are TRBV7-9 and TRBJ2-3, with a possible D match to TRBD1 (5 bases). With 6 bases removed from V and 2 bases from J, the gap between germline ends came to 15 bases. The length of the CDR3 is 15 residues. CDR1 is SEHNR and CDR2 is FQNEAQ in the germline V gene (reference sequence). This CDR3 is CASRLTDPFTDTQYF. As DNA, the CDR3 is TGTGCCAGCAGACTGACAGATCCTTTCACAGATACGCAGTATTTT.

The CDR3: CASSFSGTGAFGNTIYF. CDR3 bases: TGTGCCAGCAGTTTTTCCGGGACAGGTGCTTTTGGAAACACCATATATTTT. The chain carries TRBV28 and TRBJ1-3, with 8 positions matching TRBD1. The length of the CDR3 is 17 residues. In germline, CDR1 is MDHEN, CDR2 SYDVKM. V gave up 3 bases and J gave up 3 bases; unmatched junction bases: 10.

The V gene is TRBV5-1, the J gene TRBJ1-1; tentative D call: TRBD1 (5 bases). CDR3 length: 14 amino acids. Trimming took 3 bases from V and 0 from J, leaving 9 bases between them. Germline V gene lookup returns CDR1 SGHRS and CDR2 YFSETQ. CDR3 in DNA: TGCGCCAGCAGCTCACAGGCCATGAACACTGAAGCTTTCTTT. Its translation is CASSSQAMNTEAFF.

This clone occurred a few times. The chain employs TRBV3-1 (or the pseudogene TRBV3-2) and TRBJ1-2; 9 bases fit TRBD1. The CDR3 totals 14 residues. V lost 9 bases and J lost 4; bases outside the gene matches: 9. Germline assignment: CDR1 LGHDT and CDR2 YNNKEL (reference sequence). DNA of the CDR3: TGTGCCAGTCAAGGTCCGGGACAGGGCTATGGCTACACCTTC. Its translation: CASQGPGQGYGYTF.

This rearrangement joins TRBV6-5 to TRBJ2-5; 12 nucleotides match TRBD2. Per the germline V gene, CDR1 is MNHEY and CDR2 is SVGAGI. Losses at the gene ends were 4 bases for V and 3 bases for J; bases not matched to a gene: 3. This CDR3 contains 15 residues. CDR3 DNA: TGTGCCAGCAGTTGGTCTAGCGGGGGGGAAGAGACCCAGTACTTC. It specifies CASSWSSGGEETQYF.

V gene TRBV7-8 combines with J gene TRBJ1-2; D may be TRBD1 (6 bases). The germline gives CDR1 SGHVS, CDR2 FQNEAQ. The CDR3 runs to 17 residues. V lost 1 base, J lost 4 bases, and 19 bases lay in between. The DNA of the CDR3 is TGTGCCAGCAGCTTAGACGTTGGGGGGGCCAGCGGCTATGGCTACACCTTC. Its translation: CASSLDVGGASGYGYTF.

The chain has TRBV19 and TRBJ1-5, with TRBD1 matching 9 bases. V was pared by 7 bases and J by 4 bases, with 2 bases of the junction left unmatched. This CDR3 is built from 13 residues. The germline V gene encodes CDR1 LNHDA and CDR2 SQIVND (reference sequence). The CDR3: CASMDRGNQPQHF. The CDR3 coding sequence is TGTGCCAGTATGGACAGGGGAAATCAGCCCCAGCATTTT. The whole variable domain, remainder taken from reference TRBV19 and TRBJ1-5, is DGGITQSPKYLFRKEGQNVTLSCEQNLNHDAMYWYRQDPGQGLRLIYYSQIVNDFQKGDIAEGYSVSREKKESFPLTVTSAQKNPTAFYLCASMDRGNQPQHFGDGTRLSIL.

The chain joins TRBV5-8 to TRBJ2-2; D perhaps matches TRBD1 (5 bases). The CDR3 is 13 amino acids. Trimming shortened V by 5 bases and J by 5 bases, and 10 bases separated the two germline ends. Germline V gene sequence: CDR1 SGHTS, CDR2 YDEGEE. The CDR3 sequence is CASSYRGTGELFF. CDR3 DNA: TGTGCCAGCAGTTATAGGGGTACCGGGGAGCTGTTTTTT.

The chain carries TRBV19 and TRBJ2-7; TRBD1 matches at 7 bases. The CDR3 covers 14 residues. Germline assignment: CDR1 LNHDA and CDR2 SQIVND (reference sequence). The V and J ends lost 4 bases and 0 bases, in that order; junction bases with no gene match: 3. This CDR3 reads CASSNRDSSYEQYF. The CDR3, as DNA: TGTGCCAGTAGTAATCGGGACAGCTCCTACGAGCAGTACTTC.

The gene calls are TRBV27 and TRBJ2-7; 7 bases fit TRBD1. Trimming cost V 4 bases and J 3 bases; bases outside gene matches: 3. The CDR3 runs 13 residues. Germline CDR1 reads MNHEY; CDR2 reads SMNVEV (reference sequence). CDR3 sequence: CASSWRQGYEQYF. The CDR3 region has the DNA TGTGCCAGCAGTTGGAGACAGGGCTACGAGCAGTACTTC.

The chain recombines TRBV6-5 with TRBJ1-1; tentative D call: TRBD1 (5 bases). Germline assignment: CDR1 MNHEY and CDR2 SVGAGI. This CDR3 has 10 amino acids. Trimming pared 8 bases from V and 13 bases from J, leaving 14 bases between. This CDR3 is CASPPGVGFF. The CDR3 DNA is TGTGCCAGCCCCCCGGGGGTAGGTTTCTTT.

This clone was seen once. The CDR3 here is CASSAGTHTEAFF. CDR3 nucleotides: TGTGCCAGTAGTGCGGGGACGCACACTGAAGCTTTCTTT. The gene calls are TRBV19 and TRBJ1-1; a possible D gene is TRBD1 (5 bases). CDR3 length: 13 amino acids. V gave up 5 bases and J gave up 3 bases, with 10 bases separating them. Germline lookup yields CDR1 LNHDA and CDR2 SQIVND (reference sequence). Based on the CDR3 plus reference TRBV19 and TRBJ1-1, the full variable domain is DGGITQSPKYLFRKEGQNVTLSCEQNLNHDAMYWYRQDPGQGLRLIYYSQIVNDFQKGDIAEGYSVSREKKESFPLTVTSAQKNPTAFYLCASSAGTHTEAFFGQGTRLTVV.

The chain links TRBV6-1 to TRBJ1-2; D is uncertain. V lost 0 bases, J lost 1 base, and 15 bases lay in between. This CDR3 has 17 residues. Germline CDR1 reads MNHNS; CDR2 reads SASEGT. Written as DNA, the CDR3 is TGTGCCAGCAGTGAAGCTCTCCTTTGGGCCTTTAACTATGGCTACACCTTC. This sequence encodes CASSEALLWAFNYGYTF.

The genes are TRBV5-1 and TRBJ2-7, with D possibly matching TRBD1 (6 bases). Germline V gene sequence: CDR1 SGHRS, CDR2 YFSETQ. This CDR3 region has 14 residues. V lost 3 bases to trimming and J lost 5 bases, with 15 bases between them. As DNA, the CDR3 is TGCGCCAGCAGCTGGACGACAGGTTCCCACGAGCAGTACTTC. This codes for CASSWTTGSHEQYF.